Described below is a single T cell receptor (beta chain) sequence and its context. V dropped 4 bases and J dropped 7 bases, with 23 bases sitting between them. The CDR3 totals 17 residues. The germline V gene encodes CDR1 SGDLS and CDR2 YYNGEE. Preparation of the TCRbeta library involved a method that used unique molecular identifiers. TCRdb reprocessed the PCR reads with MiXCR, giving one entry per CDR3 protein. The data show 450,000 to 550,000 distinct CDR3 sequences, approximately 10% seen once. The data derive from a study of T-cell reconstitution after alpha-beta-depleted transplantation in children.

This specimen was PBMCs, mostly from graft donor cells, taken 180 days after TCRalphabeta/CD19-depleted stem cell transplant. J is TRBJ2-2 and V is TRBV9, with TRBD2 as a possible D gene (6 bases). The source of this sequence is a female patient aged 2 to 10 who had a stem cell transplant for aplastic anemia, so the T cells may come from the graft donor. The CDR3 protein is CASSPFPGTGIDGELFF. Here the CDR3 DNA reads TGTGCCAGCAGCCCGTTTCCGGGGACTGGGATTGACGGGGAGCTGTTTTTT.